The 30 T cell receptor beta chains below were found in one sample sequenced in a study of blood T cell repertoires in COVID-19. Only in-frame clones appear in the TCRdb table, and some are missing; sequencing was by immunoSEQ multiplex PCR. The sample yields roughly 160,000 clones, more than 65% seen once. The specimen was PBMCs or T cells enriched from blood (not recorded which). These receptors were obtained from a man in his fifties or sixties who had recovered from COVID-19.

J is TRBJ1-1 and V is TRBV5-1, with 8 bases lining up with TRBD1. The J segment lost 6 bases and the V segment lost 3 bases, leaving 1 base of the junction unmatched. The CDR3 length is 12 residues. Germline lookup yields CDR1 SGHRS and CDR2 YFSETQ. Here the CDR3 DNA reads TGCGCCAGCAGCTGGGGACAGGCTGAAGCTTTCTTT. Translated, it gives CASSWGQAEAFF.

This clone was observed a handful of times. The CDR3 loop is CASKSTGGDYEQYF. CDR3 bases: TGTGCCAGTAAATCGACAGGGGGGGACTACGAGCAGTACTTC. The chain couples TRBV28 to TRBJ2-7, with 9 nucleotides matching TRBD1. There are 14 residues in the CDR3. Germline CDR1 and CDR2: MDHEN and SYDVKM. The V gene end was trimmed by 9 bases and the J gene end by 3 bases; junction bases not matched to a gene: 9.

In this sample, this clone turned up a few times. The chain employs TRBV19 and TRBJ2-1; 8 bases map to TRBD2. J was trimmed by 4 bases and V by 6 bases; bases with no gene match: 5. CDR3 length equals 14 residues. Germline-derived CDR1 and CDR2 are LNHDA and SQIVND (reference sequence). The CDR3 DNA reads TGTGCCAGTAGGGCGGGAGGCCGTTACAATGAGCAGTTCTTC. Amino acid sequence: CASRAGGRYNEQFF.

The V gene is TRBV19, the J gene TRBJ1-2; 7 positions match TRBD1. Losses at the gene ends were 5 bases for V and 0 bases for J; bases not matched to a gene: 3. The germline gives CDR1 LNHDA, CDR2 SQIVND (reference sequence). CDR3 size: 14 residues. The CDR3 sequence is CASSAGTANYGYTF. The CDR3 DNA reads TGTGCCAGTAGTGCCGGGACAGCTAACTATGGCTACACCTTC.

CDR3 sequence reads: CASSYSDRVRGYTF. The CDR3 nucleotides read TGTGCCAGCAGTTACTCGGACAGGGTGCGAGGCTACACCTTC. V gene TRBV6-5 combines with J gene TRBJ1-2, with 8 bases aligning to TRBD1. V shed 0 bases and J 8 bases; nucleotides not matched to a gene: 5. Germline V gene sequence: CDR1 MNHEY, CDR2 SVGAGI. The CDR3 has 14 residues.

This rearrangement joins TRBV5-5 to TRBJ1-1; D not resolved. Trimming pared 4 bases from V and 3 bases from J, leaving 16 bases between. CDR1 and CDR2 from the germline V gene are SGHKS and YYEKEE (reference sequence). The CDR3 spans 15 residues. The DNA of the CDR3 is TGTGCCAGCAGCCCCCGGGTGAGGGCTTACACTGAAGCTTTCTTT. It encodes CASSPRVRAYTEAFF.

This chain uses TRBV7-3 with TRBJ1-6; D uncertain. Germline V lookup: CDR1 SGHTA, CDR2 FQGTGA. The CDR3 length is 15 residues. Trimming took off 5 bases at V and 0 bases at J, with 8 bases between the two ends. Here the CDR3 DNA reads TGTGCCAGCAGCCACAGTGGCTCCTATAATTCACCCCTCCACTTT. Translating gives CASSHSGSYNSPLHF.

The V call is TRBV2, the J call TRBJ2-3, with D perhaps matching TRBD2 (6 bases). Trimming pared 6 bases from V and 2 bases from J, leaving 15 bases between. This CDR3 region has 15 residues. Germline CDR1 and CDR2: SNHLY and FYNNEI. CDR3 residues: CASRAPGLTTDTQYF. The CDR3 DNA sequence: TGTGCCAGCAGGGCTCCGGGACTCACCACAGATACGCAGTATTTT. Together with reference TRBV2 and TRBJ2-3, the CDR3 gives the full variable domain: EPEVTQTPSHQVTQMGQEVILRCVPISNHLYFYWYRQILGQKVEFLVSFYNNEISEKSEIFDDQFSVERPDGSNFTLKIRSTKLEDSAMYFCASRAPGLTTDTQYFGPGTRLTVL.

This chain links TRBV7-9 with TRBJ2-1; 8 bases line up with TRBD1. This CDR3 spans 17 amino acids. Trimming took 0 bases from V and 6 from J; bases not matched to a gene: 10. The germline V gene has CDR1 SEHNR and CDR2 FQNEAQ (reference sequence). In DNA form, the CDR3 reads TGTGCCAGCAGCTTAGCTCTCGGACAGGGATCTAGCAATGAGCAGTTCTTC. Amino acid sequence: CASSLALGQGSSNEQFF.

The chain recombines TRBV6-5 with TRBJ1-3; D might be TRBD1 (5 bases). V lost 5 bases and J lost 4, with 12 bases in between. This CDR3 has 14 amino acids. Looked up from germline, CDR1 is MNHEY and CDR2 is SVGAGI. The CDR3 sequence is CASSTSRVGNTIYF. As DNA, the CDR3 is TGTGCCAGCAGTACCAGCAGGGTGGGAAACACCATATATTTT.

The chain couples TRBV5-8 to TRBJ2-7; 15 bases match TRBD2. V was pared by 4 bases and J by 3 bases, with 8 bases of the junction left unmatched. The CDR3 sequence is 17 residues long. Germline CDR1 SGHTS, CDR2 YDEGEE. The DNA of the CDR3 is TGTGCCAGCAGCAAGGGACTAGCGGGAGGCACTTTCTACGAGCAGTACTTC. This encodes CASSKGLAGGTFYEQYF.

This chain links TRBV28 with TRBJ2-7; TRBD1 matches 7 bases. V lost 5 bases, J lost 2 bases, and 6 bases stayed unmatched. CDR1 is MDHEN and CDR2 is SYDVKM in the germline V gene. This CDR3 contains 14 residues. The CDR3 is CASSTWDSPYEQYF. CDR3 coding DNA: TGTGCCAGCAGTACCTGGGACAGCCCCTACGAGCAGTACTTC.

Comments on this clone: An end of the junction does not agree with germline; a read error may underlie this. The CDR3 loop reads CASSLYATTTYVQYF. For the CDR3, the DNA is TGTGCCAGCAGTTTATATGCCACCACTACCTACGTGCAGTACTTC. This chain uses TRBV28 with TRBJ2-7; D unclear. This CDR3 is 15 amino acids long. Germline V lookup: CDR1 MDHEN, CDR2 SYDVKM.

The chain is built from TRBV10-3 and TRBJ2-5, with TRBD1 matching 8 bases. J gave up 1 base and V 10 bases, and 8 bases lay outside the gene matches. The length of the CDR3 is 14 residues. Germline loops: CDR1 ENHRY, CDR2 SYGVKD. The CDR3: CATADRAGQETQYF. Here the CDR3 DNA reads TGTGCCACCGCGGACAGGGCGGGCCAAGAGACCCAGTACTTC.

The chain employs TRBV5-6 and TRBJ2-2; D call uncertain. CDR3 size: 12 residues. V lost 4 bases and J lost 10, with 11 bases in between. The germline V gene has CDR1 SGHDT and CDR2 YYEEEE. The CDR3 DNA reads TGTGCCAGCAGCCGACTCCTTTCGGAGCTGTTTTTT. This gives the protein CASSRLLSELFF.

The chain employs TRBV9 and TRBJ2-7; 11 bases are shared with TRBD2. The CDR3 consists of 14 residues. V gave up 3 bases and J gave up 3 bases; unmatched junction bases: 2. Germline values: CDR1 SGDLS, CDR2 YYNGEE. The CDR3 sequence: CASSETSGVYEQYF. CDR3 in DNA: TGTGCCAGCAGCGAGACTAGCGGGGTCTACGAGCAGTACTTC.

CDR3 residues: CASSEVQELEAFF. Written as DNA, the CDR3 is TGTGCCAGCAGTGAAGTACAGGAGCTAGAAGCTTTCTTT. V is TRBV25-1 and J is TRBJ1-1; tentatively, D is TRBD1 (5 bases). The CDR3 is 13 amino acids. Trimming cost V 2 bases and J 8 bases, with 12 bases left between them. Looked up from germline, CDR1 is MGHDK and CDR2 is SYGVNS.

The V and J genes are TRBV29-1 and TRBJ1-3; weak D call: TRBD1 (5 bases). The germline V gene encodes CDR1 SQVTM and CDR2 ANQGSEA. The CDR3 length is 13 residues. V dropped 7 bases and J dropped 2 bases, with 12 bases sitting between them. In DNA form, the CDR3 reads TGCAGCGCCTGTACAGGACCTGGAAACACCATATATTTT. This sequence encodes CSACTGPGNTIYF.

The V gene is TRBV5-6, the J gene TRBJ2-7; 10 positions match TRBD1. This CDR3 comprises 15 residues. Trimming at V came to 4 bases and at J to 4 bases, leaving 8 bases not matched to a gene. CDR1 and CDR2 from the germline V gene are SGHDT and YYEEEE. This chain's CDR3 is CASSLRGQGIYEQYF. The DNA for the CDR3 is TGTGCCAGCAGCCTGCGGGGACAGGGGATTTACGAGCAGTACTTC.

The chain has TRBV2 and TRBJ2-7; D unresolved. CDR1 is SNHLY, CDR2 FYNNEI, per germline. V shed 1 base and J shed 3 bases, with 4 bases lying between them. The CDR3 has 12 amino acids. The CDR3 here is CASSEVLYEQYF. As DNA, the CDR3 is TGTGCCAGCAGTGAAGTCCTCTACGAGCAGTACTTC.

This clone was detected once. The chain uses TRBV6-4 and TRBJ1-1, with TRBD1 as a possible D gene (6 bases). The germline V gene has CDR1 MRHNA and CDR2 SNTAGT. The CDR3 spans 16 residues. Trimming pared 10 bases from V and 0 bases from J, leaving 21 bases between. This CDR3 is CATRLSGTPMNTEAFF. The CDR3 region has the DNA TGTGCCACCCGGCTCTCCGGGACACCGATGAACACTGAAGCTTTCTTT.

The chain joins TRBV7-2 to TRBJ2-2; 9 positions match TRBD1. The CDR3 sequence is 15 residues long. J gave up 7 bases and V 4 bases, and 7 bases lay outside the gene matches. Germline-derived CDR1 and CDR2 are SGHTA and FQGNSA. The CDR3 loop is CASSSYRGHVGELFF. The CDR3, as DNA: TGTGCCAGCAGCTCGTACAGGGGGCACGTCGGGGAGCTGTTTTTT.

The chain links TRBV19 to TRBJ2-7; the D gene is possibly TRBD2 (5 bases). Trimming removed 4 bases from V and 4 bases from J, with 11 bases in between. Germline V lookup: CDR1 LNHDA, CDR2 SQIVND (reference sequence). The CDR3 covers 13 residues. The CDR3 spells CASSTGSGYEQYF. The CDR3 DNA reads TGTGCCAGTAGTACCGGGTCGGGATACGAGCAGTACTTC.

This clone was observed a handful of times. The chain is built from TRBV6-6 and TRBJ1-4, with a weak D call TRBD1 (5 bases). CDR3 length equals 12 residues. V lost 11 bases and J lost 2, with 9 bases in between. Germline assignment: CDR1 MNHNY and CDR2 SVGAGI (reference sequence). CDR3 DNA sequence: TGTGCCCTCGGGGGGACTAATGAAAAACTGTTTTTT. Amino acids: CALGGTNEKLFF.

The chain recombines TRBV21-1 with TRBJ1-2; the table's D call of TRBD1 was not tested on the DNA. TRBV21-1 is described as a pseudogene. The CDR3 totals 12 residues. CDR3 region: CASAQFPYGYTF. Written as DNA, the CDR3 is TGTGCCAGCGCCCAGTTTCCCTATGGCTACACCTTC.

V and J are TRBV6-5 and TRBJ2-1; tentative D call: TRBD2 (6 bases). This CDR3 has 13 residues. The V gene's germline CDR1 is MNHEY and CDR2 SVGAGI. The ends were cut back, 5 bases at V and 9 bases at J, with 14 bases in the middle. CDR3 DNA sequence: TGTGCCAGCAGTAACAGATTCGGGAGTGAGCAGTTCTTC. Protein sequence: CASSNRFGSEQFF.

The rearrangement uses TRBV27 and TRBJ1-5, with 12 bases lining up with TRBD1. The CDR3 contains 20 residues. CDR1 is MNHEY and CDR2 is SMNVEV in the germline V gene (reference sequence). J was trimmed by 3 bases and V by 6 bases; bases with no gene match: 18. The DNA of the CDR3 is TGTGCCAGCAGACCGCGGGGGACAGGGGGCAAGTTAAGTCCCAATCAGCCCCAGCATTTT. Translated, it gives CASRPRGTGGKLSPNQPQHF.

The chain links TRBV25-1 to TRBJ1-1; D perhaps matches TRBD1 (5 bases). The CDR3 is made up of 14 amino acids. Germline values: CDR1 MGHDK, CDR2 SYGVNS. The germline V and J ends were trimmed by 4 bases and 4 bases, with 13 bases remaining between them. In nucleotides, the CDR3 is TGTGCCAGCAGTGCGGTAAGGGGTGGCACTGAAGCTTTCTTT. Translation gives CASSAVRGGTEAFF.

This chain uses TRBV4-1 with TRBJ1-4; D is perhaps TRBD1 (5 bases). CDR1 MGHRA and CDR2 YSYEKL come from the germline V gene. The CDR3 is made up of 13 amino acids. Deletions cut 0 bases from V and 8 bases from J, with 7 bases between. This chain's CDR3 is CASSQEGVEKLFF. CDR3 nucleotides: TGCGCCAGCAGCCAAGAAGGGGTGGAAAAACTGTTTTTT.

The J gene is TRBJ1-4, the V gene TRBV4-1; the D is unclear. This CDR3 is 16 amino acids long. Germline CDR1 and CDR2: MGHRA and YSYEKL. V was cut by 0 bases and J by 0 bases, with 8 bases left in between. The CDR3, as DNA: TGCGCCAGCAGCCAAGATCGAGGGACAACTAATGAAAAACTGTTTTTT. It specifies CASSQDRGTTNEKLFF.